This T cell receptor beta chain is from a study of blood T cells in healthy people across ages. In this sample, this clonotype turned up many times. Its antigen is not identified. Study results and caveats: Lack of knowledge of donor CMV status possibly confounded expanded clonotype changes.

Donors were systemically healthy Caucasian individuals from Russia aged about 6 to 95 years. Then a second PCR, running roughly 6 to 12 cycles, was carried out with a sample-barcoded 5' primer and a J-beta primer mix. Sequencing recovered at least 2.5 million CDR3-containing paired-end reads from each sample. A single record per CDR3 protein comes from TCRdb applying MiXCR to the 5' RACE reads. The sample consists of hundreds of thousands of distinct CDR3 sequences, roughly 40% of them appearing once. Germline-derived CDR1 and CDR2 are MGHDK and SYGVNS. The V gene lost 6 bases and the J gene lost 4 bases, with 9 bases spanning the gap. The CDR3 is made up of 12 amino acids.

Material: blood. The rearrangement links TRBV25-1 to TRBJ1-2; the D gene is possibly TRBD1 (6 bases). The receptor was isolated from a man younger than 35 in good health. In DNA form, the CDR3 reads TGTGCCAGCAGGGACAGCGTCTATGGCTACACCTTC. Translated, it gives CASRDSVYGYTF.